Shown below are 6 T cell receptor beta chains from a single sample sequenced in a study of T cell changes during pregnancy in multiple sclerosis. The repertoire was sequenced with immunoSEQ multiplex PCR; TCRdb's copy has only in-frame clones and lacks some. The sample includes tens of thousands of clones, 85% to 95% of them seen just once. Sequenced here: peripheral blood, sampled in the first trimester of pregnancy. These receptors all stem from a female donor with multiple sclerosis, enrolled in a pregnancy study.

The chain combines TRBV11-2 with TRBJ2-3, with a weak D call TRBD2 (6 bases). CDR1 and CDR2 from the germline V gene are SGHAT and FQNNGV. The V end lost 1 base, the J end lost 5 bases, and 13 bases lay between the germline ends. The CDR3 runs 15 residues. CDR3 loop: CASSLVAGWGDTQYF. The CDR3, as DNA: TGTGCCAGCAGCTTAGTGGCGGGGTGGGGAGATACGCAGTATTTT.

This clone was observed a single time. The V call is TRBV7-6, the J call TRBJ1-6; D not certain. Germline V gene sequence: CDR1 SGHVS, CDR2 FNYEAQ. The ends were cut back, 1 base at V and 2 bases at J, with 15 bases in the middle. The CDR3 covers 18 residues. The CDR3 is CASSLGEANTPYNSPLHF. The CDR3 region has the DNA TGTGCCAGCAGCTTAGGAGAGGCGAACACCCCCTATAATTCACCCCTCCACTTT.

The CDR3 protein is CASSLSPRYNEQFF. CDR3 coding DNA: TGTGCCAGCAGTTTAAGCCCTCGGTACAATGAGCAGTTCTTC. The rearrangement joins TRBV28 to TRBJ2-1; D is unclear. The ends were cut back, 2 bases at V and 4 bases at J, with 9 bases in the middle. The germline gives CDR1 MDHEN, CDR2 SYDVKM. The CDR3 loop spans 14 amino acids.

The rearrangement links TRBV7-9 to TRBJ2-7, with TRBD1 identical over 12 bases. This CDR3 is 15 amino acids long. The germline CDR1 and CDR2 sequences are SEHNR and FQNEAQ (reference sequence). With 2 bases clipped from V and 7 bases from J, the junction kept 6 bases outside the gene matches. CDR3 sequence (DNA): TGTGCCAGCAGCTTAAGGGGACAGGGGGCCGGAGAGCAGTACTTC. It specifies CASSLRGQGAGEQYF.

For this clone: One end of the junction is discordant with germline, which a read error may explain. This chain joins TRBV7-7 and TRBJ2-3; 8 nucleotides agree with TRBD2. The CDR3 loop spans 14 amino acids. The germline CDR1 and CDR2 sequences are SSHAT and FNYEAQ (reference sequence). CDR3: CASSPGLGTDTQYF. The DNA for the CDR3 is TGTGCTAGCAGCCCGGGACTAGGAACAGATACGCAGTATTTT.

This clone has just one count. This chain uses TRBV19 with TRBJ2-2, with 7 positions matching TRBD1. V lost 3 bases and J lost 4; bases outside the gene matches: 2. Germline-derived CDR1 and CDR2 are LNHDA and SQIVND (reference sequence). The CDR3 has 14 residues. This CDR3 reads CASSIRTGTGELFF. The CDR3 bases are TGTGCCAGTAGTATCCGGACAGGCACCGGGGAGCTGTTTTTT.